The entry below describes one TCR beta chain. Its antigen is unidentified. This sample stems from a study of blood T cells in healthy people across ages. Notes on the study in general: Diversity estimates drawn from one million T cells were deemed underestimates. What prevented conclusive comparison of naive and antigen-experienced cells was that PBMCs were unsorted.

Germline assignment: CDR1 DFQATT and CDR2 SNEGSKA (reference sequence). V was clipped by 0 bases and J by 7 bases, with 9 bases between them. The CDR3 runs to 13 residues. With a J-beta primer mix and a sample-barcoded 5' primer, a second PCR ran 7 to 11 cycles. TCRdb called the 5' RACE reads again in MiXCR, with one record for every CDR3 protein. The sample holds about 800,000 distinct CDR3 sequences, just under 25% seen once. These same records also appear under a second study, on T cells of mothers and their children. That source reports: Sequencing returned over 9 million TCR beta CDR3 reads per mother and some 3 million per child. No clone of persistent microchimeric T cells was detected.

Sequenced input: blood. The sequence was obtained from a boy between 10 and 17 years old in good health. The chain joins TRBV20-1 to TRBJ2-2; D gene ambiguous. CDR3 sequence: CSARDLVIGELFF. The CDR3 nucleotides are TGCAGTGCTAGAGATCTAGTAATCGGGGAGCTGTTTTTT.